This T cell receptor beta chain stems from a study of CD8 T cells in Susac syndrome. The CDR3 extends over 15 amino acids. The trim removed 3 bases at V and 0 bases at J, leaving 2 bases unmatched. Germline V gene lookup returns CDR1 MGHDK and CDR2 SYGVNS. The RNA input was 0.5 to 1 ug, and it was reverse transcribed with random hexamers. One entry per CDR3 protein, called by TCRdb with MiXCR from the immunoSEQ multiplex PCR reads. The sample has approximately 230,000 distinct CDR3 sequences; about 93% are singletons. The rearrangement joins TRBV25-1 to TRBJ2-3; 8 positions agree with TRBD2. Source material: CD4+ T cells from PBMCs. The source of this sequence is a human donor with multiple sclerosis. CDR3 residues: CASSDPGGSTDTQYF. The CDR3 bases are TGTGCCAGCAGTGATCCGGGAGGGAGCACAGATACGCAGTATTTT.